This is a list of T cell receptor beta chains from one sample in a study of blood T cell repertoires in COVID-19. The assay was immunoSEQ multiplex PCR, and TCRdb's table has in-frame clones only and misses some. The top ten clones hold approximately 4% of a sample with hundreds of thousands of clones, about 88% of them seen once. The sequenced sample consisted of PBMCs or T cells enriched from blood (not recorded which). The receptor set was obtained from a woman in her thirties who had been exposed to COVID-19. The CDR3 runs from the conserved cysteine through the conserved F or W. The order of the fields is V gene, J gene, CDR3 protein.

V: TRBV19; J: TRBJ2-3; CDR3: CASSRTSGGIDTQYF
V: TRBV9; J: TRBJ1-2; CDR3: CASSQTPDRGYGYTF
V: TRBV19; J: TRBJ1-2; CDR3: CASSQAKALYGYTF
V: TRBV5-4; J: TRBJ1-6; CDR3: CASSLDRYNSPLHF
V: TRBV2; J: TRBJ2-2; CDR3: CASSESGVGELFF
V: TRBV2; J: TRBJ2-7; CDR3: CASSEDRGSYEQYF
V: TRBV5-4; J: TRBJ2-7; CDR3: CASSPRGGGAGGEQYF
V: TRBV19; J: TRBJ1-1; CDR3: CASKDRVPTEAFF
V: TRBV3-1/TRBV3-2; J: TRBJ2-1; CDR3: CASSSRTGGDNEQFF
V: TRBV5-1; J: TRBJ1-1; CDR3: CASSSRGGGKGTEAFF
V: TRBV5-1; J: TRBJ1-1; CDR3: CASSLGWTGWTEAFF
V: TRBV30; J: TRBJ1-1; CDR3: CAVGGLGHMGTEAFF
V: TRBV4-2; J: TRBJ1-2; CDR3: CASSQDLTQGGYGYTF
V: TRBV15; J: TRBJ1-5; CDR3: CAISDLRDSQPQHF
V: TRBV6-5; J: TRBJ2-7; CDR3: CASIREGSYEQYF
V: TRBV5-1; J: TRBJ1-2; CDR3: CASSLGSTGNPYGYTF
V: TRBV30; J: TRBJ2-7; CDR3: CAWSVRLAGVSYEQYF
V: TRBV18; J: TRBJ1-5; CDR3: CASSPGGQSNQPQHF
V: TRBV10-3; J: TRBJ1-1; CDR3: CAIRETVMNTEAFF
V: TRBV5-1; J: TRBJ2-7; CDR3: CASSSGQGDIFEQYF